The 20 T cell receptor beta chains below all came from one sample that was sequenced in a study of blood T cell repertoires in COVID-19. Some clones are missing from TCRdb's copy, which holds only in-frame ones; the method was immunoSEQ multiplex PCR. The profile shows approximately 200,000 clones, roughly 80% of them singletons. Sequences were obtained from peripheral blood. These receptors all come from a human donor in a cohort sampled during active COVID-19.

This clone was seen more than once but under ten times. The gene calls are TRBV29-1 and TRBJ1-1, with no clear D. Looked up from germline, CDR1 is SQVTM and CDR2 is ANQGSEA. This CDR3 spans 9 amino acids. Trimming removed 8 bases from V and 4 bases from J, with 5 bases in between. The CDR3 coding sequence is TGCAGCACGAGCACTGAAGCTTTCTTT. Its translation is CSTSTEAFF.

V and J are TRBV19 and TRBJ2-5, with 8 positions matching TRBD1. V lost 8 bases to trimming and J lost 4 bases; unmatched junction nucleotides: 6. The CDR3 length is 13 residues. Germline V gene data show CDR1 as LNHDA and CDR2 as SQIVND (reference sequence). The CDR3 DNA reads TGTGCCAGTTCCTTGGACAGGGTAGAGACCCAGTACTTC. This sequence encodes CASSLDRVETQYF. Full variable domain (missing parts from reference TRBV19 and TRBJ2-5): DGGITQSPKYLFRKEGQNVTLSCEQNLNHDAMYWYRQDPGQGLRLIYYSQIVNDFQKGDIAEGYSVSREKKESFPLTVTSAQKNPTAFYLCASSLDRVETQYFGPGTRLLVL.

V and J are TRBV19 and TRBJ2-7; 8 bases agree with TRBD1. The CDR3 runs to 14 residues. Per the germline V gene, CDR1 is LNHDA and CDR2 is SQIVND (reference sequence). The V gene end was trimmed by 5 bases and the J gene end by 2 bases; junction bases not matched to a gene: 5. The CDR3 is CASSPVQGAYEQYF. Here the CDR3 DNA reads TGTGCCAGTAGTCCCGTACAGGGGGCCTACGAGCAGTACTTC.

The chain uses TRBV12-5 and TRBJ2-1, with 9 nucleotides matching TRBD2. The CDR3 contains 20 residues. Per germline, CDR1 LGHNT and CDR2 FRNRAP. The V gene end was trimmed by 1 base and the J gene end by 0 bases; junction bases not matched to a gene: 13. For the CDR3, the DNA is TGTGCTAGTGGTTTGGACCCGGGACTAGCCGGAGAAGGCTCCTACAATGAGCAGTTCTTC. It is translated as CASGLDPGLAGEGSYNEQFF.

V usage is TRBV2 and J usage is TRBJ1-5, with D possibly TRBD1 on 5 matching bases. V lost 4 bases, J lost 5 bases, and 12 bases lay in between. The CDR3 runs 14 residues. CDR1 and CDR2 (germline): SNHLY, FYNNEI. The CDR3 protein is CASSGRVLYQPQHF. The DNA of the CDR3 is TGTGCCAGCAGTGGCAGGGTGTTGTATCAGCCCCAGCATTTT. The entire variable domain, with the rest obtained from reference TRBV2 and TRBJ1-5, is as follows: EPEVTQTPSHQVTQMGQEVILRCVPISNHLYFYWYRQILGQKVEFLVSFYNNEISEKSEIFDDQFSVERPDGSNFTLKIRSTKLEDSAMYFCASSGRVLYQPQHFGDGTRLSIL.

The chain has TRBV29-1 and TRBJ2-7, with a weak D call TRBD1 (6 bases). Germline loops: CDR1 SQVTM, CDR2 ANQGSEA. V dropped 1 base and J dropped 6 bases, with 10 bases sitting between them. The CDR3 spans 12 residues. The CDR3 reads CSVEGTAFEQYF. CDR3 DNA: TGCAGCGTTGAAGGGACAGCCTTCGAGCAGTACTTC.

The chain links TRBV19 to TRBJ1-4, with 7 bases that match TRBD1. The trim removed 2 bases at V and 13 bases at J, leaving 7 bases unmatched. CDR3 length equals 13 residues. The germline CDR1 and CDR2 sequences are LNHDA and SQIVND (reference sequence). The CDR3 bases are TGTGCCAGTAGTATAATCGGACAGGTGCGACTGTTTTTT. Translated, it gives CASSIIGQVRLFF.

The chain has TRBV19 and TRBJ1-1, with a tentative D call TRBD1 (6 bases). V dropped 7 bases and J dropped 0 bases, with 12 bases sitting between them. Germline lookup yields CDR1 LNHDA and CDR2 SQIVND (reference sequence). This CDR3 has 14 amino acids. DNA for the CDR3: TGTGCCAGTACCCCCTGGGGGCTGAACACTGAAGCTTTCTTT. As protein: CASTPWGLNTEAFF.

As to this clone: Distinct nucleotide sequences in the sample also encode this CDR3. The chain employs TRBV19 and TRBJ1-1, with TRBD1 matching 8 bases. There are 15 residues in the CDR3. The V gene end was trimmed by 3 bases and the J gene end by 2 bases; junction bases not matched to a gene: 5. Per the germline V gene, CDR1 is LNHDA and CDR2 is SQIVND (reference sequence). As DNA, the CDR3 is TGTGCCAGTAGTATGGCCAGGGGGCTTAACACTGAAGCTTTCTTT. It is translated as CASSMARGLNTEAFF.

The chain combines TRBV19 with TRBJ2-3; TRBD2 matches 14 bases. CDR1 and CDR2 (germline): LNHDA, SQIVND (reference sequence). This CDR3 comprises 19 residues. After removal of 3 bases from V and 2 bases from J, the junction contained 10 bases not matched to a gene. CDR3 sequence: CASSMTSGRARYNTDTQYF. In DNA form, the CDR3 reads TGTGCCAGTAGTATGACTAGCGGGAGGGCCCGGTATAACACAGATACGCAGTATTTT. Supplemented by reference TRBV19 and TRBJ2-3, the full variable domain reads DGGITQSPKYLFRKEGQNVTLSCEQNLNHDAMYWYRQDPGQGLRLIYYSQIVNDFQKGDIAEGYSVSREKKESFPLTVTSAQKNPTAFYLCASSMTSGRARYNTDTQYFGPGTRLTVL.

V gene TRBV5-4 combines with J gene TRBJ1-2, with 9 bases identical to TRBD1. The V gene end was trimmed by 4 bases and the J gene end by 1 base; junction bases not matched to a gene: 5. Germline V lookup: CDR1 SGHNT, CDR2 YYREEE (reference sequence). The CDR3 is made up of 15 amino acids. The CDR3 here is CASSPLGQGNYGYTF. CDR3 nucleotides: TGTGCCAGCAGCCCGCTGGGACAGGGTAACTATGGCTACACCTTC.

The chain links TRBV6-4 to TRBJ1-6; perhaps TRBD1 as D (5 bases). V was pared by 4 bases and J by 10 bases, with 14 bases between. Germline V gives CDR1 MRHNA, CDR2 SNTAGT. The CDR3 length is 14 residues. The CDR3 is CASSVGQGGSPLHF. CDR3 bases: TGTGCCAGCAGTGTTGGGCAGGGAGGGTCACCCCTCCACTTT.

The chain has TRBV16 and TRBJ1-2; 9 bases are shared with TRBD1. Germline lookup yields CDR1 KGHSY and CDR2 FQNENV. Trimming at V came to 3 bases and at J to 5 bases, leaving 7 bases not matched to a gene. The CDR3 covers 15 residues. The CDR3: CASSQGQGGEYGYTF. CDR3 bases: TGTGCCAGCAGCCAGGGACAGGGAGGAGAATATGGCTACACCTTC.

The table lists this clone with a count of one. The CDR3 DNA reads as TGTGCCTGGAGTGTACGTGGGGGGGGACGATCCGTTAACTATGGCTACACCTTC. This encodes CAWSVRGGGRSVNYGYTF. The gene calls are TRBV30 and TRBJ1-2, with D tentatively TRBD1 (5 bases). The CDR3 sequence is 18 residues long. Germline CDR1 is GTSNPN and CDR2 is SVGIG (reference sequence). V was pared by 0 bases and J by 1 base, with 21 bases between. Filled out from reference TRBV30 and TRBJ1-2, the complete variable domain reads SQTIHQWPATLVQPVGSPLSLECTVEGTSNPNLYWYRQAAGRGLQLLFYSVGIGQISSEVPQNLSASRPQDRQFILSSKKLLLSDSGFYLCAWSVRGGGRSVNYGYTFGSGTRLTVV.

This rearrangement joins TRBV30 to TRBJ1-5; tentative D call: TRBD1 (5 bases). Trimming left V 4 bases short and J 0 bases short, with 7 bases between. This CDR3 is 13 amino acids long. Germline CDR1 GTSNPN, CDR2 SVGIG (reference sequence). Here the CDR3 reads CAWTGNSNQPQHF. CDR3 coding DNA: TGTGCCTGGACAGGGAATAGCAATCAGCCCCAGCATTTT.

V is TRBV28 and J is TRBJ2-6, with TRBD2 matching 11 bases. Germline trimming cut 5 bases from V and 4 bases from J; bases unmatched to any gene: 16. This CDR3 is built from 20 residues. The germline gives CDR1 MDHEN, CDR2 SYDVKM. The DNA of the CDR3 is TGTGCCAGCAGTAACAGGGACAGACTAGCGGGAAGGATAGGGGCCAACGTCCTGACTTTC. The encoded protein is CASSNRDRLAGRIGANVLTF.

This chain joins TRBV28 and TRBJ2-5; 7 nucleotides agree with TRBD1. CDR1 is MDHEN and CDR2 is SYDVKM in the germline V gene. V dropped 6 bases and J dropped 4; count of bases not matched to a gene: 11. This CDR3 has 15 residues. The DNA for the CDR3 is TGTGCCAGCAGAGAGTATACAGGGGTCCGAGAGACCCAGTACTTC. It translates to CASREYTGVRETQYF.

The chain carries TRBV5-1 and TRBJ1-1; 7 bases are a match to TRBD1. The V segment lost 0 bases and the J segment 5 bases; nucleotides outside the gene matches: 10. Germline CDR1 is SGHRS and CDR2 is YFSETQ. CDR3 length equals 16 residues. CDR3 protein: CASSLGGAQGQTEAFF. DNA for the CDR3: TGCGCCAGCAGCTTGGGTGGTGCACAGGGGCAAACTGAAGCTTTCTTT.

V and J are TRBV12-3 or TRBV12-4 and TRBJ2-7, with 9 bases matching TRBD1. The CDR3 runs to 12 residues. The V and J ends lost 11 bases and 4 bases, in that order; junction bases with no gene match: 6. The DNA for the CDR3 is TGTGCCTCCACAGGGGGCTCGTACGAGCAGTACTTC. It codes for CASTGGSYEQYF.

The chain joins TRBV7-8 to TRBJ2-1; 9 nucleotides align to TRBD2. Germline trimming cut 5 bases from V and 6 bases from J; bases unmatched to any gene: 11. The CDR3 contains 16 residues. The germline V gene has CDR1 SGHVS and CDR2 FQNEAQ. CDR3 nucleotides: TGTGCCAGCAGCCGGCAAGGAGCGGGAGGAACCAATGAGCAGTTCTTC. This translates into CASSRQGAGGTNEQFF.